This TCR beta chain was documented in a study of T cells in pancreatic ductal adenocarcinoma. Overall study findings and caveats: Blood had more productive templates and about 7.9-fold more unique clonotypes than tumor. Enrichment of CD45RO+ effector over naive T cells in tumors may bias clonality.

Produced via immunoSEQ multiplex PCR; TCRdb's table is partial and in-frame only. Of about 30,000 clones in the sample, more than 90% were seen once. Germline lookup yields CDR1 MRHNA and CDR2 SNTAGT. The CDR3 runs to 15 residues. Trimming removed 6 bases at V and 2 bases at J, with 15 bases between. Points on this clone: The antigen is unknown.

Selected pancreatic ductal adenocarcinoma patients had undergone surgery without neoadjuvant therapy. This rearrangement joins TRBV6-4 to TRBJ2-3; no reliable D call. The specimen was PBMCs. This sequence was found in a human donor with pancreatic ductal adenocarcinoma. CDR3 region: CASSPGGLHTDTQYF. The CDR3 nucleotides are TGTGCCAGCAGCCCGGGTGGGTTGCACACAGATACGCAGTATTTT.